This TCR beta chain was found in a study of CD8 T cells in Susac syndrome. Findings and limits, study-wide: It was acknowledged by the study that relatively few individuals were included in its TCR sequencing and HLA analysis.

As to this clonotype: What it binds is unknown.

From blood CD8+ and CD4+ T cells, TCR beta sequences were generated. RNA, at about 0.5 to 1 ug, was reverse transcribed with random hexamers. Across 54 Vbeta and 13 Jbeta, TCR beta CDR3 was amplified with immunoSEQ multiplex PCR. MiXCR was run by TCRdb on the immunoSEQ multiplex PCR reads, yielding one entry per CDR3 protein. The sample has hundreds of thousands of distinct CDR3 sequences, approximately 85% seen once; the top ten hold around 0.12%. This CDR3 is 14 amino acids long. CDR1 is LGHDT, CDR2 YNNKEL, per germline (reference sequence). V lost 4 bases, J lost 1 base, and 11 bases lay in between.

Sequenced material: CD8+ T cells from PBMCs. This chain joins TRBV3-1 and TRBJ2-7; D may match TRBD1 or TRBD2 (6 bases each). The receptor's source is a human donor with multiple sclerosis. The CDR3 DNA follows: TGTGCCAGCAGCCTCCCGGGGGCGTCCTACGAGCAGTACTTC. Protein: CASSLPGASYEQYF.